The rows below give T cell receptor beta chains drawn from one sample of a study of chronic HIV infection and antiretroviral therapy. TCRdb reprocessed the 5' RACE reads via MiXCR and lists one record per CDR3 protein. The data contain tens of thousands of distinct CDR3 sequences, 7.5% to 9% of them seen just once; the ten biggest clones take up 2.9%. Sequencing was done on a sample of peripheral blood. The origin of the receptors is an adult who had HIV and had not received antiretroviral therapy, or was an uninfected healthy control (not recorded which). Both conserved end residues are part of each CDR3. A D gene is named only where the DNA matches it firmly. Size is omitted from some rows. Given values are once, few, many or a class for expanded clones.

>.|TRBV10-3|few|TRBJ1-5
TGTGCCATCAGCGGGGACGGTCAGCCCCAGCATTTT
CAISGDGQPQHF
>TRBD2|TRBV5-1|many|TRBJ2-2
TGCGCCAGCAGCTTGGCGCTAGCGGACACCGGGGAGCTGTTTTTT
CASSLALADTGELFF
>.|TRBV20-1|few|TRBJ2-7
TGCAGTGCTAGAGGCGGGGAGTACGAGCAGTACTTC
CSARGGEYEQYF
>TRBD1|TRBV4-2|.|TRBJ2-7
TGTGCCAGCAGCCAAGATTTTGGACAGGGTTACGAGCAGTACTTC
CASSQDFGQGYEQYF
>.|TRBV12-3/TRBV12-4|many|TRBJ1-1
TGTGCCAGCAGTCCCCGACTAGGGGCGGCGAACACTGAAGCTTTCTTT
CASSPRLGAANTEAFF
>.|TRBV25-1|few|TRBJ2-1
TGTGCCAGCAGTGAAATTGGTCCCTCTGAGCAGTTCTTC
CASSEIGPSEQFF
>TRBD1|TRBV20-1|.|TRBJ1-1
TGCAGTCCGAGACAGGGACCGAACACTGAAGCTTTCTTT
CSPRQGPNTEAFF
>TRBD1|TRBV2|.|TRBJ2-7
TGTGCCAGTGAGGACAGGGCCAACTACGAGCAGTACTTC
CASEDRANYEQYF
>.|TRBV7-9|.|TRBJ1-2
TGTGCCAGCAGCTTAGTCGGAGAATCGAGTGGCTACACCTTC
CASSLVGESSGYTF
>.|TRBV15|many|TRBJ1-5
TGTGCCACCAGCAGCCTAAATCAGCCCCAGCATTTT
CATSSLNQPQHF
>TRBD2|TRBV7-2|.|TRBJ2-3
TGTGCCAGCAGCTTAGTAGCGGGAGTGCAAGATACGCAGTATTTT
CASSLVAGVQDTQYF
>TRBD2|TRBV24-1|.|TRBJ2-2
TGTGCCACCAGTGACCCGACTAGCTGGGGCACCGGGGAGCTGTTTTTT
CATSDPTSWGTGELFF
>.|TRBV12-3/TRBV12-4|many|TRBJ1-3
TGTGCCAGCAGTTTATCTCCGAATGGAAACACCATATATTTT
CASSLSPNGNTIYF
>TRBD2|TRBV27|many|TRBJ2-1
TGTGCCAGCAGTTTATTGGGGGGAGGGCGTTACAATGAGCAGTTCTTC
CASSLLGGGRYNEQFF
>TRBD1|TRBV28|few|TRBJ2-7
TGTGCCAGCAGGGGACAGAAACCCAACGAGCAGTACTTC
CASRGQKPNEQYF
>TRBD2|TRBV29-1|many|TRBJ2-1
TGCAGCGTTGACCTTGGGACTAGCGGGAGGTTTCTTGAGCAGTTCTTC
CSVDLGTSGRFLEQFF
>.|TRBV9|.|TRBJ2-6
TGTGCCAGCAGCGTCGGGGAATCTGGGGCCAACGTCCTGACTTTC
CASSVGESGANVLTF
>.|TRBV7-2|.|TRBJ1-5
TGTGCCAGCAGCTTGGGTTGGGATCAGCCCCAGCATTTT
CASSLGWDQPQHF
>.|TRBV19|few|TRBJ1-2
TGTGCCAGTAGTATAGATCCCACCCCGACAAGCTATGGCTACACCTTC
CASSIDPTPTSYGYTF
>.|TRBV29-1|many|TRBJ1-1
TGCAGCGTTGAAGGACACCAGAACACTGAAGCTTTCTTT
CSVEGHQNTEAFF
>TRBD2|TRBV3-1|.|TRBJ2-2
TGTGCCAGCGGGACTAGCGGTCACGGGGAGCTGTTTTTT
CASGTSGHGELFF
>.|TRBV20-1|many|TRBJ1-2
TGCAGTGCTAGAGATGTACAAAACTATGGCTACACCTTC
CSARDVQNYGYTF
>TRBD2|TRBV5-4|many|TRBJ2-3
TGTGCCAGCAGCTTTGGTGGACTAGCGGGAGTACGAGATACGCAGTATTTT
CASSFGGLAGVRDTQYF
>.|TRBV7-9|.|TRBJ1-5
TGTGCCAGCAGCCACGCTGCAGGCTACAATCAGCCCCAGCATTTT
CASSHAAGYNQPQHF
>TRBD2|TRBV11-1|.|TRBJ2-1
TGTGCCAGCAGCCTGGGGACTAGCGGGAGTCAGGTCCAGTTCTTC
CASSLGTSGSQVQFF
>.|TRBV5-1|many|TRBJ2-7
TGCGCCAGCAGCTCGTTCCAGGGGGGACGCGAGCAGTACTTC
CASSSFQGGREQYF
>TRBD1|TRBV20-1|many|TRBJ1-5
TGCAGTGCTCCGGAAACCGGGACAGGAGATCAGCCCCAGCATTTT
CSAPETGTGDQPQHF
>.|TRBV7-9|many|TRBJ2-1
TGTGCCAGCAGCACCGCCCCAACCCAATACAATGAGCAGTTCTTC
CASSTAPTQYNEQFF
>.|TRBV7-6|few|TRBJ2-7
TGTGCCAGCAGCTTAGCCCTGAACTACGAGCAGTACTTC
CASSLALNYEQYF
>.|TRBV2|.|TRBJ1-1
TGTGCCAGCAGTGGAGGTTCCGCTTTCTTT
CASSGGSAFF
>.|TRBV28|.|TRBJ2-3
TGTGCCAGCAGTACACCAGAACCACTCCACTCAGATACGCAGTATTTT
CASSTPEPLHSDTQYF
>TRBD1|TRBV7-6|many|TRBJ1-2
TGTGCCAGCAGCTCCATGAACAGGGGGCAGAACTATGGCTACACCTTC
CASSSMNRGQNYGYTF
>TRBD2|TRBV28|many|TRBJ2-1
TGTGCCAGCAGCCCCCTAACTAGCGGGTCCTACAATGAGCAGTTCTTC
CASSPLTSGSYNEQFF
>.|TRBV7-2|.|TRBJ2-5
TGTGCCAGCAGCTGGGGACAAGCGGAGACCCAGTACTTC
CASSWGQAETQYF
>.|TRBV20-1|few|TRBJ2-7
TGCAGTGCTTTGGACCAAACCTACGAGCAGTACTTC
CSALDQTYEQYF
>.|TRBV29-1|many|TRBJ2-1
TGCAGCGTTGTGGTACAGGAGCTCAGCTCCTACAATGAGCAGTTCTTC
CSVVVQELSSYNEQFF
>.|TRBV11-1|.|TRBJ1-1
TGTGCCAGCAGCTTACTACGGGGAACTGAAGCTTTCTTT
CASSLLRGTEAFF
>TRBD2|TRBV20-1|few|TRBJ2-3
TGCAGTGTCAGGACTAGCGGGAGACCAGATACGCAGTATTTT
CSVRTSGRPDTQYF
>TRBD2|TRBV25-1|few|TRBJ2-3
TGTGCCAGCAGTACTAGCGGGGGGGCCACAGATACGCAGTATTTT
CASSTSGGATDTQYF
>.|TRBV6-5|many|TRBJ1-1
TGTGCCAGCAGTTCTAGAGGTACCACTGAAGCTTTCTTT
CASSSRGTTEAFF
>TRBD1|TRBV5-6|.|TRBJ1-1
TGTGCCAGCAGGGGGGAACATCCGGGACAGGGATACACTGAAGCTTTCTTT
CASRGEHPGQGYTEAFF
>.|TRBV29-1|many|TRBJ2-1
TGCAGCGTTGAAGATCCGGGTGAGCAGTTCTTC
CSVEDPGEQFF
>.|TRBV21-1|few|TRBJ1-5
TGTGCCAGCAGCGGGCCAGTTTTTTATAGCAATCAGCCCCAGCATTTT
CASSGPVFYSNQPQHF
>.|TRBV5-5|many|TRBJ2-7
TGTGCCAGCAGTACCGGCAATTTCGGAGAGCAGTACTTC
CASSTGNFGEQYF
>TRBD1|TRBV28|many|TRBJ2-3
TGTGCCAGCAGGGGACAGCATCCGATGGGTACGCAGTATTTT
CASRGQHPMGTQYF
>TRBD2|TRBV28|many|TRBJ2-7
TGTGCCAGCAGTTATCAGGGACTAGCGGGATCCACCTACGAGCAGTACTTC
CASSYQGLAGSTYEQYF
>.|TRBV29-1|few|TRBJ2-3
TGCAGCGCCGGGCAGGGAGCAGATACGCAGTATTTT
CSAGQGADTQYF
>.|TRBV7-9|many|TRBJ2-2
TGTGCCAGCAGTCTCCCTTTAAGAGGCGGGGAGCTGTTTTTT
CASSLPLRGGELFF
>.|TRBV2|.|TRBJ1-1
TGTGCCAGTGGTGGGGGAGGCACTGAAGCTTTCTTT
CASGGGGTEAFF
>.|TRBV6-4|.|TRBJ2-2
TGTGCCAGCAGTGAAGGGAACACCGGGGAGCTGTTTTTT
CASSEGNTGELFF
>.|TRBV12-3/TRBV12-4|few|TRBJ1-1
TGTGCCAGCAGTTTGAGGGGGATTCAGGCTTTCTTT
CASSLRGIQAFF
>TRBD1|TRBV28|few|TRBJ2-1
TGTGCCAGCAGACACCGGGACAGGGTTTACAATGAGCAGTTCTTC
CASRHRDRVYNEQFF
>TRBD2|TRBV28|many|TRBJ2-3
TGTGCCAGCAGTACGAGACTAGCGGGAGGGCCAGATACGCAGTATTTT
CASSTRLAGGPDTQYF